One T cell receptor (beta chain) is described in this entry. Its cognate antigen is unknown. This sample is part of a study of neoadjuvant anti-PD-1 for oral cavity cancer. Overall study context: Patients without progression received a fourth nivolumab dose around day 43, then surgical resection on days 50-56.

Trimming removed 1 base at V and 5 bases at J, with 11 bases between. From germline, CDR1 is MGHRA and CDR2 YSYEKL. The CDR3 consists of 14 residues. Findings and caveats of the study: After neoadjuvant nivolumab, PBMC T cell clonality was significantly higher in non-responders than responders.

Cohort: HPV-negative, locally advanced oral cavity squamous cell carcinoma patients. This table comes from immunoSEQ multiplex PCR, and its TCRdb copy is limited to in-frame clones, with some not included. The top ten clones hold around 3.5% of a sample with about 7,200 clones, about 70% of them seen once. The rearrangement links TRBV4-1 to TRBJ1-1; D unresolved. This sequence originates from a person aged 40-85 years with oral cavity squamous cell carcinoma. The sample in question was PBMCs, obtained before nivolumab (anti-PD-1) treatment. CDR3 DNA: TGCGCCAGCAGCCAAGCCCGGGGAAAAACTGAAGCTTTCTTT. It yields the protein CASSQARGKTEAFF.